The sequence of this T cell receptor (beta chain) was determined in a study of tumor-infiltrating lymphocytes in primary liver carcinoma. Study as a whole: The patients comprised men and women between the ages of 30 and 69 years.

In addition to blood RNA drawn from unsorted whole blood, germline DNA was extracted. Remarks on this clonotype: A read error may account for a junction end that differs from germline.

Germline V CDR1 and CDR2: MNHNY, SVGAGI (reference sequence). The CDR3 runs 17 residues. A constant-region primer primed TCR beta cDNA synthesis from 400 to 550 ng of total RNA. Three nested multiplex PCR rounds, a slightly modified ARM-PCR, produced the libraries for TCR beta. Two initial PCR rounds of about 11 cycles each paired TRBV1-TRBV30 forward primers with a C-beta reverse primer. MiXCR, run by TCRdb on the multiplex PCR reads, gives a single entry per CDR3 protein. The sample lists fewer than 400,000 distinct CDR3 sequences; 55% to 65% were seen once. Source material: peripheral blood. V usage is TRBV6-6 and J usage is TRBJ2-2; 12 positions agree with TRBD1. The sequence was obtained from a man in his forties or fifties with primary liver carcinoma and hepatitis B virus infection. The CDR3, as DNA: TGTTCCAGCAGTTACTCGGGACAGGGGGCGGGGTCCGGGGAGCTGTTTTTT. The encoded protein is CSSSYSGQGAGSGELFF.